The sequence of this T cell receptor (beta chain) was determined in a study of T cells in Graves' hyperthyroidism and ophthalmopathy (dated by TCRdb to the late 2010s). Regarding the study in general: Peripheral blood was sampled at the time of initial diagnosis, prior to any treatment. TCR V-J signatures able to tell the groups apart were searched for in a discovery cohort of 95 to 100 patients, of whom more than 40 had Graves' ophthalmopathy and around 58 had stable Graves' hyperthyroidism. Prospective prediction of ophthalmopathy was tested in an independent validation cohort of under 20 hyperthyroidism patients and around 16 patients who later progressed to ophthalmopathy. The 75 to 100 discovery patients were divided at random into training and test sets in a 7:3 ratio. In roughly six Graves' hyperthyroidism patients, the study also compared T-cell repertoires from thyroid tissue with T-cell repertoires from blood. After blood sampling, hyperthyroidism patients were treated with methimazole at a starting dose of 30 mg daily, and ophthalmopathy patients were treated with high-dose intravenous methylprednisolone. According to the paper, TCR Vbeta CDR3 sequencing was carried out on over 130 peripheral blood samples, which came from approximately 43 ophthalmopathy, around 74 hyperthyroidism and approximately 17 progressor patients. Overall study results and their limits: A model built on a 13 V-J signature distinguished ophthalmopathy from stable hyperthyroidism, reaching roughly 88% sensitivity and approximately 81% specificity in cross-validation and 80%/75% in testing. Blood samples also contained most of the expanded thyroid clonotypes (frequency above 0.001), which suggests that blood repertoires may reflect thyroid immune responses. In validation, progression to ophthalmopathy was predicted by the model with nearly 71% sensitivity and around 75% specificity, a median of roughly 6 months before onset. No statistical method was used to fix the sample size in advance, and group allocation was not hidden from the investigators.

TCR beta CDR3 regions were amplified from RNA transcripts. For the first round of RT-PCR on the TCR CDR3, the HTBI primer set was used together with the Qiagen OneStep RT-PCR kit. A second multiplex PCR round built the libraries, followed by size selection and purification. Sequencing of the libraries was done on an Illumina HiSeq2000 using paired-end 100 bp reads. In the paper's pipeline: SOAPnuke was used to process the raw data, with reads discarded if the reads contained adapters or uncalled bases, had a mean Phred below 15, or lacked an exact constant-primer or identifier match. High-quality paired reads were merged with COPE v1.2.5, and unique nucleotide sequences were defined as clonotypes. MiTCR v1.1 was used to align clonotypes to the IMGT TRBV, TRBD and TRBJ reference segments. Only V-J combinations with frequency above 0.0001, covering approximately 99% of repertoires, were analysed. The TCS score was defined as the ratio of F50 (clonal expansion) to E x V (chaos), calculated using BLOSUM62-based TCRdist between CDR3 peptides within each V-J. Welch's t-statistics and random forest reduced fewer than 550 V-J features to about 12, which were used in a naive Bayes classifier (R e1071). Thyroid-blood repertoire similarity was quantified with the Morisita-Horn index. The public reads were reanalyzed by TCRdb: fastp trimming at Q25, MiXCR alignment, in-frame beta chains only. Rows with a matching CDR3 protein are joined into one entry that keeps the most common DNA and genes. V and J calls and clone size were set by TCRdb, not the authors. The sample table lists 600,000 to 700,000 distinct CDR3 sequences, roughly 15% of them with a count of one. The top ten clones comprise roughly 4.5% of the sample.

In its sample, this clonotype was seen many times. Its cognate antigen has yet to be identified. No base quality values were provided; no much bigger clone lies one nucleotide off. From cysteine to phenylalanine, the CDR3 is 15 amino acids long. The retained sequence is limited to the CDR3, 45 bases, with the frame set at the first base. Trimming accounts for 4 bases at V and 7 bases at J, while the number of junction bases matched to no gene is 9. According to the germline V gene (reference sequence), CDR1 reads LNHDA and CDR2 reads SQIVND. Moderately to severely active disease, a Clinical Activity Score of at least 3, a NOSPECS grade of at least 4, and a duration under 3 months were present in ophthalmopathy patients. Exclusion was applied to patients with uncontrolled infections, other autoimmune diseases, pregnancy or lactation. Diagnoses were established on the basis of clinical symptoms, serum thyroxine and TRAb, thyroid ultrasound, and orbital computed tomography. Ficoll-Paque density gradient centrifugation was used to isolate PBMCs from about 10 ml of fresh peripheral blood. Total RNA was extracted using Trizol reagent, and RNA quality was assessed on an Agilent 2100 Bioanalyzer.

The sequence was collected from a woman aged 40-49 years with Graves' ophthalmopathy. Recombination connected TRBV19 to TRBJ1-1; TRBD1 agrees with 10 junctional bases. Sequenced sample: blood. At the DNA level, the sequence is TGTGCCAGTAGTAGACGACAGGGGGCGCTTGGTGAAGCTTTCTTT. This gives the protein CASSRRQGALGEAFF.